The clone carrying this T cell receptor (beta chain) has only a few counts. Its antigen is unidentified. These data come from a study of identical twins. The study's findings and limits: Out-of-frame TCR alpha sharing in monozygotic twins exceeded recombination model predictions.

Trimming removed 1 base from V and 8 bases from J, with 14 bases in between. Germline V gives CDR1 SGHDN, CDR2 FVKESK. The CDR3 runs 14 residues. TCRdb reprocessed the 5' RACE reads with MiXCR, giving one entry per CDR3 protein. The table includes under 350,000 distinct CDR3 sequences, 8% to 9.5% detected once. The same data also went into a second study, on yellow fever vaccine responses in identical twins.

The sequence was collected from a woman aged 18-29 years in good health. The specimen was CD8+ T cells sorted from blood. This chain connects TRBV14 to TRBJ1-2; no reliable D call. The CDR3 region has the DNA TGTGCCAGCAGCCAAGTCCCCTCCCCTTTGGGCTACACCTTC. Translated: CASSQVPSPLGYTF.